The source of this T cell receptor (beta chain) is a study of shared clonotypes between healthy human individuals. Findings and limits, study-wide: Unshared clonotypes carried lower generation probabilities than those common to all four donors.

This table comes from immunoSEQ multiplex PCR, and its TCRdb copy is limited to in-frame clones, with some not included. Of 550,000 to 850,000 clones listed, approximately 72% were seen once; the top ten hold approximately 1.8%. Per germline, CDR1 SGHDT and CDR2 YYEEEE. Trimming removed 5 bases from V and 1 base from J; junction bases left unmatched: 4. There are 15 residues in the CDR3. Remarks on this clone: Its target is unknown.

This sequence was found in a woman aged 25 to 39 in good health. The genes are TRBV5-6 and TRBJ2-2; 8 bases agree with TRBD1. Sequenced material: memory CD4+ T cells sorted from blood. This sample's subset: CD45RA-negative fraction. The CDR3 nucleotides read TGTGCCAGCAGTTGGACAGGGCTGAACACCGGGGAGCTGTTTTTT. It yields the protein CASSWTGLNTGELFF.